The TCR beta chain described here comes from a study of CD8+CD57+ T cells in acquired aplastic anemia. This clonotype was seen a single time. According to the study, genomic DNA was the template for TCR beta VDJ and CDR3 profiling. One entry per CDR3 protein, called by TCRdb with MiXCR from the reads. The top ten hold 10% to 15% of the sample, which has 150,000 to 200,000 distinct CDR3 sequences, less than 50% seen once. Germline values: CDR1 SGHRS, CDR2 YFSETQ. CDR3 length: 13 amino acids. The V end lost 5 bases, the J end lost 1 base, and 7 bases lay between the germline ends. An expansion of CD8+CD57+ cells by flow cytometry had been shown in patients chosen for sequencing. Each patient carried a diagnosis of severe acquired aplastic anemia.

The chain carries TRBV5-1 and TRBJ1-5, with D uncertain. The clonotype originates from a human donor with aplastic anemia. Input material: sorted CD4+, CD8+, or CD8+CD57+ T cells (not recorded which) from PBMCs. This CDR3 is CASRLTSNQPQHF. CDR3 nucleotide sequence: TGCGCCAGCAGGTTAACAAGCAATCAGCCCCAGCATTTT.